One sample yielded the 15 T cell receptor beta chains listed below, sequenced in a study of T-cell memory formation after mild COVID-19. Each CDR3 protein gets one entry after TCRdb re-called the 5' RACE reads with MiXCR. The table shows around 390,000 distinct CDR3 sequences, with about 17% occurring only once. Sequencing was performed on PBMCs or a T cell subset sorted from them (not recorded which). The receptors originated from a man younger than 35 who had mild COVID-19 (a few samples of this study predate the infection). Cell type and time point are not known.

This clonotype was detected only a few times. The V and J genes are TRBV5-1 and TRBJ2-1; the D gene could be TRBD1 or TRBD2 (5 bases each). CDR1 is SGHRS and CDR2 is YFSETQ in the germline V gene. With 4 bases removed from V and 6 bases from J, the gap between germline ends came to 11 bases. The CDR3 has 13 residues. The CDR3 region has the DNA TGCGCCAGCAGCACGACCGGGGCCAATGAGCAGTTCTTC. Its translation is CASSTTGANEQFF.

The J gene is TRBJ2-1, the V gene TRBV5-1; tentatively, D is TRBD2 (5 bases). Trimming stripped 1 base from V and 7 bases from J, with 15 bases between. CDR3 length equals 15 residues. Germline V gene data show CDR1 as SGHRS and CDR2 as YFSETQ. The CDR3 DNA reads TGCGCCAGCAGCTTGCTAAGCGGCCCCCAAAATGAGCAGTTCTTC. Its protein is CASSLLSGPQNEQFF. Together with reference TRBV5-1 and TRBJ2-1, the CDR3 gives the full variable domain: KAGVTQTPRYLIKTRGQQVTLSCSPISGHRSVSWYQQTPGQGLQFLFEYFSETQRNKGNFPGRFSGRQFSNSRSEMNVSTLELGDSALYLCASSLLSGPQNEQFFGPGTRLTVL.

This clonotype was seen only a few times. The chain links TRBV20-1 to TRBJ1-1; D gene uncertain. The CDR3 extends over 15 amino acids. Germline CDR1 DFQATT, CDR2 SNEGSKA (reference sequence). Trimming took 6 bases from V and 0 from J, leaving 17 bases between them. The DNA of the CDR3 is TGCAGTGCCCCAAAGGGCCGTGGTTTGAACACTGAAGCTTTCTTT. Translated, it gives CSAPKGRGLNTEAFF.

The CDR3 DNA reads TGTGCCAGCAGTTACCGTATACTCGGAGATGGCTACACCTTC. Translated, it gives CASSYRILGDGYTF. The V gene is TRBV6-5, the J gene TRBJ1-2, with D unresolved. Germline V gene sequence: CDR1 MNHEY, CDR2 SVGAGI. V dropped 2 bases and J dropped 6 bases, with 13 bases sitting between them. The CDR3 length is 14 residues.

Here the CDR3 DNA reads TGTGCCAGCAGCCCCGGGCTACGCCAAGAGACCCAGTACTTC. Protein sequence: CASSPGLRQETQYF. The rearrangement joins TRBV7-6 to TRBJ2-5, with D uncertain. Trimming removed 5 bases at V and 1 base at J, with 11 bases between. The CDR3 runs 14 residues. Germline V gives CDR1 SGHVS, CDR2 FNYEAQ.

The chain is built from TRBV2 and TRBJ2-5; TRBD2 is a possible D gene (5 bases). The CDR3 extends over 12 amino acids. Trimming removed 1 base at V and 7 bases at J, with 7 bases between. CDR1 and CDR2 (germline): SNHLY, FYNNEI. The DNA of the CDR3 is TGTGCCAGCAGTGAAGATGGAGGGACCCAGTACTTC. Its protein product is CASSEDGGTQYF.

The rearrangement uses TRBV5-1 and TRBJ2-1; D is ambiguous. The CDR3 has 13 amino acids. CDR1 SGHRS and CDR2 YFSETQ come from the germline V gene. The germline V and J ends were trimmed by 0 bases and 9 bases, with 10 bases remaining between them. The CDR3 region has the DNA TGCGCCAGCAGCTTGGAATGGGCAAGTGAGCAGTTCTTC. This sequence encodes CASSLEWASEQFF.

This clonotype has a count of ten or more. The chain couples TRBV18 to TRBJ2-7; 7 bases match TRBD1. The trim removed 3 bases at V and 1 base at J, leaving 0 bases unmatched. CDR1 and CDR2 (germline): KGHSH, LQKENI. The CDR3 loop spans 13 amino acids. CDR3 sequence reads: CASSPGQSYEQYF. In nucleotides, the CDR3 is TGTGCCAGCTCACCGGGACAGTCCTACGAGCAGTACTTC.

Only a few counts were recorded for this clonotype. CDR3 sequence (DNA): TGCGCCAGCAGCGCATCCAGGCCGAACACTGAAGCTTTCTTT. Protein: CASSASRPNTEAFF. The chain is built from TRBV5-1 and TRBJ1-1; D is undetermined. CDR3 length: 14 amino acids. Germline V CDR1 and CDR2: SGHRS, YFSETQ. Trimming took off 4 bases at V and 1 base at J, with 11 bases between the two ends.

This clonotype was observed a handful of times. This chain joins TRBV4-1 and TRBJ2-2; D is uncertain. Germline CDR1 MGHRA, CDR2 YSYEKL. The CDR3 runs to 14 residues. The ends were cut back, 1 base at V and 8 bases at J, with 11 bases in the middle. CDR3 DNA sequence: TGCGCCAGCAGCCAAGTTGGATCGATGGGGGAGCTGTTTTTT. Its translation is CASSQVGSMGELFF.

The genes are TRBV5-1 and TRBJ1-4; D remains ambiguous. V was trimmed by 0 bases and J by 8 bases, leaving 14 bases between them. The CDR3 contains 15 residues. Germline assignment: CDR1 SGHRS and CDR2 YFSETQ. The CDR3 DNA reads TGCGCCAGCAGCTTGGCCGTCGGGGAGGAAGAAAAACTGTTTTTT. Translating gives CASSLAVGEEEKLFF. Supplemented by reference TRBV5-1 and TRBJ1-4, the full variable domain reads KAGVTQTPRYLIKTRGQQVTLSCSPISGHRSVSWYQQTPGQGLQFLFEYFSETQRNKGNFPGRFSGRQFSNSRSEMNVSTLELGDSALYLCASSLAVGEEEKLFFGSGTQLSVL.

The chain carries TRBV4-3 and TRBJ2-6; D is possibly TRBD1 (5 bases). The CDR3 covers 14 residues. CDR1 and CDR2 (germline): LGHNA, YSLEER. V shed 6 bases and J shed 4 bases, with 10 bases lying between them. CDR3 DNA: TGCGCCAGCAGGGTGGGGCCCGGGGCCAACGTCCTGACTTTC. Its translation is CASRVGPGANVLTF.

This CDR3 is CASSFAGGNTGELFF. The CDR3 nucleotides are TGTGCCAGCAGCTTTGCCGGCGGGAACACCGGGGAGCTGTTTTTT. This rearrangement joins TRBV7-9 to TRBJ2-2; D is ambiguous. The CDR3 runs to 15 residues. The germline CDR1 and CDR2 sequences are SEHNR and FQNEAQ (reference sequence). V was shortened by 3 bases and J by 1 base, with 9 bases between the two germline ends. Supplemented by reference TRBV7-9 and TRBJ2-2, the full variable domain reads DTGVSQNPRHKITKRGQNVTFRCDPISEHNRLYWYRQTLGQGPEFLTYFQNEAQLEKSRLLSDRFSAERPKGSFSTLEIQRTEQGDSAMYLCASSFAGGNTGELFFGEGSRLTVL.

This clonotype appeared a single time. CDR3 coding DNA: TGTGCCAGCAGTGGACAGGGAGGAGCAGATACGCAGTATTTT. Protein: CASSGQGGADTQYF. The gene calls are TRBV6-2 or TRBV6-3 and TRBJ2-3; 8 bases match TRBD1. The CDR3 is 14 residues long. V gave up 5 bases and J gave up 4 bases; unmatched junction bases: 5. Germline CDR1 is MNHEY and CDR2 is SVGEGT.

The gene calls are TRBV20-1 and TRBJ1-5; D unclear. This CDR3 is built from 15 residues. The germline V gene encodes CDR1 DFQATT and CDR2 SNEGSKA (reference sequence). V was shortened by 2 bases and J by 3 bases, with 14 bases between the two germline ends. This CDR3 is CSARSSISSNQPQHF. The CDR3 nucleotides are TGCAGTGCTAGATCCAGCATTAGTTCCAATCAGCCCCAGCATTTT.